This T cell receptor (delta chain) was identified during a study of gamma-delta T cells after stem cell transplantation. TCRdb re-processed the RT-PCR reads using CATT. The table lists about 1,300 delta-chain clones, just under 2% of them singletons. Germline V CDR1 and CDR2: GEAIGNYY, EKD. The CDR3 sequence is 19 residues long. By sample fraction, this clone is medium-sized. Germline is not matched at one junction end, which may reflect a read error. The chain employs TRDV2 and TRDJ3; TRDD3 matches 8 bases. The clonotype was recovered from a human donor. It is not recorded whose cells these are; they may come from a transplant donor. The sample was gamma-delta T cells. The CDR3 sequence is CACNTLGDTSSWDTRQMFF. CDR3 sequence (DNA): TGTGCCTGTAACACCCTTGGGGATACTAGCTCCTGGGACACCCGACAGATGTTTTTC.